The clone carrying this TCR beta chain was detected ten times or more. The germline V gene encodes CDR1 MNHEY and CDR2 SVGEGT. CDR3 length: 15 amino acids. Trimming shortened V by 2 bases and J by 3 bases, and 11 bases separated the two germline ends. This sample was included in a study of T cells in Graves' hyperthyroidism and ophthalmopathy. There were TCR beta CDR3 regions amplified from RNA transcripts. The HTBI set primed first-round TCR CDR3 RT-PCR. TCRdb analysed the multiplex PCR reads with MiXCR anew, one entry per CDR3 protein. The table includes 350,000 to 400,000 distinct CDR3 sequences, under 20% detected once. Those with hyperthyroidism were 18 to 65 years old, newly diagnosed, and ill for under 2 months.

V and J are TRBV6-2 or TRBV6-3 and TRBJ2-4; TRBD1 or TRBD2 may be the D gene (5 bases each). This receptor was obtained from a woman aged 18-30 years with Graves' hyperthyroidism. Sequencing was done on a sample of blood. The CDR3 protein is CASSYKGPNKNIQYF. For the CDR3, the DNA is TGTGCCAGCAGTTACAAGGGACCGAACAAAAACATTCAGTACTTC.